This entry lists 4 T cell receptor beta chains sequenced from one sample in a study of long-term antiretroviral therapy in people with HIV. Sequencing used immunoSEQ v3.0 at survey level. Method: immunoSEQ multiplex PCR; TCRdb's copy keeps in-frame clones and lacks some. The sample has 31,000 or so clones; 88% are singletons. The specimen comprised unsorted PBMCs, sampled around 5 years before starting antiretroviral therapy. These receptors were obtained from a man aged 45 to 65 with HIV.

This chain connects TRBV5-4 to TRBJ2-1, with TRBD2 matching 8 bases. The CDR3 covers 15 residues. The junction had 7 bases not matched to a gene; V was cut back by 1 base and J by 7 bases. Germline values: CDR1 SGHNT, CDR2 YYREEE (reference sequence). The CDR3 bases are TGTGCCAGCAGCTTGCACGGGAGGGCCGTGAATGAGCAGTTCTTC. It translates to CASSLHGRAVNEQFF.

The rearrangement links TRBV6-6 to TRBJ1-2; 10 nucleotides agree with TRBD1. The germline V gene encodes CDR1 MNHNY and CDR2 SVGAGI (reference sequence). The CDR3 has 15 residues. J was trimmed by 3 bases and V by 5 bases; bases with no gene match: 6. CDR3 amino acids: CASSGGTGVDYGYTF. The CDR3 DNA reads TGTGCCAGCAGTGGGGGGACAGGGGTTGACTATGGCTACACCTTC.

The rearrangement joins TRBV2 to TRBJ2-1, with 9 positions matching TRBD2. Per the germline V gene, CDR1 is SNHLY and CDR2 is FYNNEI. V trimming: 7 bases; J trimming: 5 bases; junction bases outside the gene matches: 9. This CDR3 spans 15 amino acids. The CDR3 protein is CASIIAGGPDNEQFF. The CDR3 region has the DNA TGTGCCAGCATAATTGCGGGAGGGCCGGACAATGAGCAGTTCTTC.

The chain uses TRBV29-1 and TRBJ2-1; no clear D gene. CDR1 SQVTM and CDR2 ANQGSEA come from the germline V gene. Trimming stripped 5 bases from V and 0 bases from J, with 11 bases between. This CDR3 comprises 14 residues. The chain's CDR3 is CSVYLSSSYNEQFF. In DNA form, the CDR3 reads TGCAGCGTTTATTTATCGAGCTCCTACAATGAGCAGTTCTTC.